These T cell receptor beta chains were read from a single sample in a study of T-cell memory formation after mild COVID-19. TCRdb called the 5' RACE reads again in MiXCR, with one record for every CDR3 protein. The repertoire holds 350,000 to 450,000 distinct CDR3 sequences, with 24% as singletons. Material: PBMCs or a T cell subset sorted from them (not recorded which). These receptors were taken from an adult woman who had mild COVID-19 (a few samples of this study predate the infection). Cell type and time point are not known. Each CDR3 is given without its conserved first and last residue. Rows may omit the clone size; those that give it use once, few, many or a size class.

.,TRBV10-3,TRBJ1-1,ASGQGATEAF
many,TRBV5-6,TRBJ2-5,ASSWTEETQY
.,TRBV5-5,TRBJ1-1,ASSFDLGTEAF
.,TRBV25-1,TRBJ2-1,ASSEYGRQF
few,TRBV3-1,TRBJ2-7,ASSFHRGWEQY
.,TRBV7-3,TRBJ2-2,ASSLNPGRVLTGELF
.,TRBV11-2,TRBJ2-1,ASSLRIYNEQF
few,TRBV20-1,TRBJ2-1,SARGLAGVIRAHNEQF
.,TRBV7-2,TRBJ2-2,ASTQPSARNTGELF
.,TRBV3-1,TRBJ2-7,ARAGIEMYEQY
few,TRBV18,TRBJ2-5,ASSPRQEIETQY
once,TRBV7-2,TRBJ2-7,ASSRLASYAPYEQY
few,TRBV24-1,TRBJ2-2,ATSEDRNTGELF
few,TRBV4-2,TRBJ2-2,ASSQVRGSNTGELF
.,TRBV6-6,TRBJ2-3,ASSYLASGGAVDTQY
few,TRBV4-3,TRBJ2-2,ASSQDSYTGELF
few,TRBV3-1,TRBJ1-1,ASSRRAGVGTEAF
many,TRBV19,TRBJ1-2,ASSPGQGLGGYT
few,TRBV2,TRBJ2-1,ASRVMGGEQF
.,TRBV7-9,TRBJ2-3,ASSLVRGPDTQY
.,TRBV12-3/TRBV12-4,TRBJ1-5,ASSNRGRDQPQH
few,TRBV7-6,TRBJ2-5,ASSLSASGLQETQY
few,TRBV12-3/TRBV12-4,TRBJ2-2,ASSLGTGATGELF
.,TRBV27,TRBJ1-1,ASSYRGMNTEAF
few,TRBV12-3/TRBV12-4,TRBJ1-1,ASKSGLRTEAF
few,TRBV20-1,TRBJ2-6,SARLGGPMGSGANVLT
few,TRBV2,TRBJ2-2,ASTNRGRTGELF
.,TRBV29-1,TRBJ2-3,SVERAGGLQVTQY
.,TRBV19,TRBJ2-2,ASSPARNTGELF
.,TRBV6-6,TRBJ1-6,ASSYGTGQSPLH
few,TRBV5-5,TRBJ1-2,ASSLFDGAGYGYT
few,TRBV29-1,TRBJ2-3,SVLRQGTDTQY
few,TRBV29-1,TRBJ2-7,SVVTKGPDVGEQY
.,TRBV18,TRBJ1-1,ASSPTRDTNTEAF
.,TRBV3-1,TRBJ2-1,ASSQGQGGVFEQF
.,TRBV24-1,TRBJ2-5,ATSDPGTSGKTQY
.,TRBV7-2,TRBJ1-2,ASSTDRGPYGYT
few,TRBV20-1,TRBJ2-7,SAIRLPSYEQY
few,TRBV7-9,TRBJ2-7,ASSPGRGEQY
.,TRBV7-9,TRBJ1-2,ASSFKANYGYT
.,TRBV11-2,TRBJ2-2,ASSYTGYANTGELF